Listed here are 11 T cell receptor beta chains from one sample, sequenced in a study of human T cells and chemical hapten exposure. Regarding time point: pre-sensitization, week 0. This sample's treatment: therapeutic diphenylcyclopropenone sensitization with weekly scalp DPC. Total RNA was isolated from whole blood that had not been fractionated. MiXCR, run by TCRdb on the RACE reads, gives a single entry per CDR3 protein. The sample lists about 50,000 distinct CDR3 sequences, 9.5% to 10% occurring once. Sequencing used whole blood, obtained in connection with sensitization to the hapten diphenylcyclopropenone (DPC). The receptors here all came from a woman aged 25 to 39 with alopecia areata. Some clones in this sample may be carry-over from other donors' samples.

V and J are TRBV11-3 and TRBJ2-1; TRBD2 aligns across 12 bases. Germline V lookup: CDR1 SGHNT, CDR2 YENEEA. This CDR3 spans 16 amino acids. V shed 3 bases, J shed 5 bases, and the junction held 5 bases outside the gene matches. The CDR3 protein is CASSLRLAGDNNEQFF. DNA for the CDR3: TGTGCCAGCAGCTTGAGACTAGCGGGGGATAACAATGAGCAGTTCTTC.

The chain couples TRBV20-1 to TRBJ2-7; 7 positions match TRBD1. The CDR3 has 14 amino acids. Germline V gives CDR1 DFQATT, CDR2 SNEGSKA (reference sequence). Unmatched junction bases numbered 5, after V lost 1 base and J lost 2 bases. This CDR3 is CSARGQGVAYEQYF. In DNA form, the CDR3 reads TGCAGTGCTAGAGGCCAGGGGGTCGCCTACGAGCAGTACTTC.

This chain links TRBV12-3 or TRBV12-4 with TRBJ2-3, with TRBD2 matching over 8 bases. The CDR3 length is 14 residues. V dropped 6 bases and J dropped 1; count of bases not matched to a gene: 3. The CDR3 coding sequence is TGTGCCAGCAGACGTAGCGGGGGCACAGATACGCAGTATTTT. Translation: CASRRSGGTDTQYF.

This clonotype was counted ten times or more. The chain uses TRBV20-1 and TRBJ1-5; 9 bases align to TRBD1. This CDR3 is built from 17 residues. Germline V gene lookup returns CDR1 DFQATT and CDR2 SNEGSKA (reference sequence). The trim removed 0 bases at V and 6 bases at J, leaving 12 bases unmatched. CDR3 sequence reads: CSARDGVDRGWVQPQHF. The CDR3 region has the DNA TGCAGTGCTAGAGATGGGGTCGACAGGGGGTGGGTTCAGCCCCAGCATTTT.

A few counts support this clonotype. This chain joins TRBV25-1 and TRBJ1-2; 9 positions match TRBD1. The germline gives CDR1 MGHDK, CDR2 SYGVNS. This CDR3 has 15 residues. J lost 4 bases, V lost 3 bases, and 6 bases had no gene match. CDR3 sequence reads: CASSDRDRAVYGYTF. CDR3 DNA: TGTGCCAGCAGTGACCGGGACAGGGCTGTCTATGGCTACACCTTC.

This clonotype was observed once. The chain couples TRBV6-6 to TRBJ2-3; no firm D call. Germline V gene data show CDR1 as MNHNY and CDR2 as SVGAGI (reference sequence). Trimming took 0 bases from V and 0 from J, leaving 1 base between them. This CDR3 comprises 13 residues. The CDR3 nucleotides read TGTGCCAGCAGTTACTCTAGCACAGATACGCAGTATTTT. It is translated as CASSYSSTDTQYF.

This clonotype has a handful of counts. CDR3 protein: CSYRPGARTDTQYF. CDR3 nucleotide sequence: TGCAGCTATCGGCCTGGGGCCCGCACAGATACGCAGTATTTT. The chain combines TRBV29-1 with TRBJ2-3; a weak D match, TRBD1 (5 bases). The germline gives CDR1 SQVTM, CDR2 ANQGSEA. Trimming removed 8 bases at V and 1 base at J, with 16 bases between. The CDR3 contains 14 residues.

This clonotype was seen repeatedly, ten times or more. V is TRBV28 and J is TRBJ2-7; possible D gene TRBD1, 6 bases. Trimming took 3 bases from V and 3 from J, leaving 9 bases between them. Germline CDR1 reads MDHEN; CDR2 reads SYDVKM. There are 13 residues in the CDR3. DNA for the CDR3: TGTGCCAGCAGTTTGAAGGGGGTCTACGAGCAGTACTTC. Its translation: CASSLKGVYEQYF.

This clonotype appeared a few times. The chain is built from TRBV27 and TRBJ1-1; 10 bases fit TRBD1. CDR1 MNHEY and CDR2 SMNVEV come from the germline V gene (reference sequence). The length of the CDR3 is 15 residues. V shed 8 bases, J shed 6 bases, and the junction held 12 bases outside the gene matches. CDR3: CASGNRDRGLAEAFF. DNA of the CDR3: TGTGCCAGCGGAAACCGGGACAGGGGACTTGCTGAAGCTTTCTTT.

Here the CDR3 DNA reads TGTGCCAGCTCACGGTCCCCGACAGGGAACACTGAAGCTTTCTTT. Residues: CASSRSPTGNTEAFF. The rearrangement uses TRBV18 and TRBJ1-1; D perhaps matches TRBD1 (6 bases). V shed 4 bases and J shed 1 base, with 13 bases lying between them. There are 15 residues in the CDR3. CDR1 and CDR2 from the germline V gene are KGHSH and LQKENI.

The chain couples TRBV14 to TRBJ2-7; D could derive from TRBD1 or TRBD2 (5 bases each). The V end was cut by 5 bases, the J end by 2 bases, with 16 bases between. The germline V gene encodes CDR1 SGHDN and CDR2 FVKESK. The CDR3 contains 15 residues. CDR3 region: CASSINGAGPYEQYF. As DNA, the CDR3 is TGTGCCAGCAGCATTAACGGGGCAGGGCCCTACGAGCAGTACTTC.